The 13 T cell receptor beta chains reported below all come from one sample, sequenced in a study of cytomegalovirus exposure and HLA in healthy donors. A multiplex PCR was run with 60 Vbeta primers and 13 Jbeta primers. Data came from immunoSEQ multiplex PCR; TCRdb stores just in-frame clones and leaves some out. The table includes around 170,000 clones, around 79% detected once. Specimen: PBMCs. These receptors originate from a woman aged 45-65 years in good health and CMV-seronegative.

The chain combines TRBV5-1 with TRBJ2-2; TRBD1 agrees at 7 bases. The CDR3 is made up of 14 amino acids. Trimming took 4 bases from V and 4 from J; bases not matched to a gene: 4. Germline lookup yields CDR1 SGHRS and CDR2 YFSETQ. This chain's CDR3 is CASSGTGATGELFF. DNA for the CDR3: TGCGCCAGCAGCGGAACAGGGGCCACCGGGGAGCTGTTTTTT.

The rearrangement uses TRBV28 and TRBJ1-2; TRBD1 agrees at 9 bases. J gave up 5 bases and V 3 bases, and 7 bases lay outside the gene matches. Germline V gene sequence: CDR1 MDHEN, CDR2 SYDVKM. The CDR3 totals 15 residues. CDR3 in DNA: TGTGCCAGCAGTTTCGGGACAGGGAAATATTATGGCTACACCTTC. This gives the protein CASSFGTGKYYGYTF.

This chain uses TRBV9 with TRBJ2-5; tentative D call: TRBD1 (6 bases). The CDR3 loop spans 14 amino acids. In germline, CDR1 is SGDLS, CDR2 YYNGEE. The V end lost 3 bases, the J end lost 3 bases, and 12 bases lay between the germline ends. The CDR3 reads CASSGLGTKETQYF. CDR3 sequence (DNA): TGTGCCAGCAGCGGGTTGGGGACAAAAGAGACCCAGTACTTC.

The CDR3 nucleotides read TGTGCCAGCAGCGTAGGTGCGGGGGGCGGCACCGGGGAGCTGTTTTTT. Its translation is CASSVGAGGGTGELFF. V usage is TRBV9 and J usage is TRBJ2-2, with TRBD2 identical over 8 bases. The V gene's germline CDR1 is SGDLS and CDR2 YYNGEE. The CDR3 runs 16 residues. The V segment lost 0 bases and the J segment 4 bases; nucleotides outside the gene matches: 5.

The CDR3 region is CASSFLSEDRVGQPQHF. The CDR3 bases are TGTGCCAGCAGTTTCTTATCCGAGGACAGGGTAGGTCAGCCCCAGCATTTT. The V call is TRBV28, the J call TRBJ1-5, with 8 bases lining up with TRBD1. CDR3 size: 17 residues. Germline-derived CDR1 and CDR2 are MDHEN and SYDVKM. J lost 6 bases, V lost 3 bases, and 13 bases had no gene match.

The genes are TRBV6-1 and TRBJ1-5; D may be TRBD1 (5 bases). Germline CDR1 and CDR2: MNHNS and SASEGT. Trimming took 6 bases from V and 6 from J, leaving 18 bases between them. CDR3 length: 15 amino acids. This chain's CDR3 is CASSAAPGGGQPQHF. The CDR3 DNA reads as TGTGCCAGCAGCGCCGCCCCGGGGGGTGGTCAGCCCCAGCATTTT.

The CDR3 region is CASSAGTGNTEAFF. CDR3 bases: TGTGCCAGCAGCGCTGGGACAGGGAACACTGAAGCTTTCTTT. The J gene is TRBJ1-1, the V gene TRBV7-3, with 8 bases that match TRBD1. Trimming at V came to 5 bases and at J to 1 base, leaving 3 bases not matched to a gene. This CDR3 has 14 residues. The germline gives CDR1 SGHTA, CDR2 FQGTGA.

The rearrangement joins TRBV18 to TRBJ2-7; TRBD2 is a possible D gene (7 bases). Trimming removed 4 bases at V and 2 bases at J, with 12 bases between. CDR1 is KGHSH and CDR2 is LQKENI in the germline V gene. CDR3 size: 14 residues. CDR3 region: CASSRGGGTYEQYF. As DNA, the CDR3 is TGTGCCAGCTCACGTGGCGGGGGCACCTACGAGCAGTACTTC. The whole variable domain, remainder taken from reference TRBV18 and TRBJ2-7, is NAGVMQNPRHLVRRRGQEARLRCSPMKGHSHVYWYRQLPEEGLKFMVYLQKENIIDESGMPKERFSAEFPKEGPSILRIQQVVRGDSAAYFCASSRGGGTYEQYFGPGTRLTVT.

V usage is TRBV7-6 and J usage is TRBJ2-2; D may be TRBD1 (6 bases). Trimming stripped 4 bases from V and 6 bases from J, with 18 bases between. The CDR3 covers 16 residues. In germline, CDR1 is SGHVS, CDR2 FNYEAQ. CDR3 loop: CASSSIQGYTSGELFF. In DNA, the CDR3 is TGTGCCAGCAGCTCCATACAGGGTTACACCTCCGGGGAGCTGTTTTTT.

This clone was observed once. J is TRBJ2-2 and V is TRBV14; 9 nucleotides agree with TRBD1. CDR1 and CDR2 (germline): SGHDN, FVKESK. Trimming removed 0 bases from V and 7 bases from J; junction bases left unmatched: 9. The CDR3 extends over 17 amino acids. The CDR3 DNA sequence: TGTGCCAGCAGCCAAGAATTTCGACAGGGGGGTAACGGGGAGCTGTTTTTT. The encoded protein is CASSQEFRQGGNGELFF.

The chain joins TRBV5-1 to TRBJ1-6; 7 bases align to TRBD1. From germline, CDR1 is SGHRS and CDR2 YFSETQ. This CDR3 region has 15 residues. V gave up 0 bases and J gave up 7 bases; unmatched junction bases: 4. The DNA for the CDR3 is TGCGCCAGCAGCTTGGGGACAGGATACAATTCACCCCTCCACTTT. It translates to CASSLGTGYNSPLHF. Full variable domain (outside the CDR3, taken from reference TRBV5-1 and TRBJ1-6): KAGVTQTPRYLIKTRGQQVTLSCSPISGHRSVSWYQQTPGQGLQFLFEYFSETQRNKGNFPGRFSGRQFSNSRSEMNVSTLELGDSALYLCASSLGTGYNSPLHFGNGTRLTVT.

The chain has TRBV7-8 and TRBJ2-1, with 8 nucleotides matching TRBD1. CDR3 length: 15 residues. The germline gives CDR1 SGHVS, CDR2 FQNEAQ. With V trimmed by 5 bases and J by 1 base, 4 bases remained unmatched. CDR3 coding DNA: TGTGCCAGCAGCCCCGGACAGGGTTCCTACAATGAGCAGTTCTTC. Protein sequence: CASSPGQGSYNEQFF.

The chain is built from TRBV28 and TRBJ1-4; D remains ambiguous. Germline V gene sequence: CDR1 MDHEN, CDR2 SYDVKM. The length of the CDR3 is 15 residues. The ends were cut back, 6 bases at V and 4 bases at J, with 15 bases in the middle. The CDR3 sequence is CASRSSREDNEKLFF. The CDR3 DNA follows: TGTGCCAGCAGATCGAGCCGGGAGGATAATGAAAAACTGTTTTTT.